What follows are 29 T cell receptor beta chains derived from one specimen sequenced in a study of cytotoxic CD8 clonotypes in ibrutinib-treated CLL. Assay: immunoSEQ multiplex PCR; the TCRdb copy retains only in-frame clones and omits some. The sample comprises tens of thousands of clones, about two thirds of which are singletons, and around 13% rests with the top ten. The sample here was PBMCs, taken after 12 months of ibrutinib treatment. These receptors came from a human donor with chronic lymphocytic leukemia.

The sample holds a few counts of this clone. This chain connects TRBV28 to TRBJ1-5; TRBD1 might be the D (6 bases). There are 14 residues in the CDR3. V lost 6 bases and J 2 bases, leaving 11 bases between the germline ends. Per germline, CDR1 MDHEN and CDR2 SYDVKM. CDR3 nucleotides: TGTGCCAGCAGAATAACAGGGCGCAATCAGCCCCAGCATTTT. Protein: CASRITGRNQPQHF.

V is TRBV11-2 and J is TRBJ1-1; 7 bases fit TRBD1. The CDR3 has 11 amino acids. Germline V CDR1 and CDR2: SGHAT, FQNNGV. Unmatched junction bases numbered 3, after V lost 3 bases and J lost 11 bases. CDR3 sequence (DNA): TGTGCCAGCAGCTTCCGGGGACAGGCTTTCTTT. Translating gives CASSFRGQAFF.

This chain links TRBV5-1 with TRBJ1-2; 8 positions agree with TRBD1. CDR1 is SGHRS and CDR2 is YFSETQ in the germline V gene. Trimming removed 0 bases from V and 2 bases from J; junction bases left unmatched: 0. The CDR3 loop spans 14 amino acids. The CDR3, as DNA: TGCGCCAGCAGCTTGGGACAGGGGAACTATGGCTACACCTTC. This translates into CASSLGQGNYGYTF.

The CDR3 DNA reads TGCGCCAGCAGCTTGGACCTCCAGGGAGTGGGAAACACCATATATTTT. Translation: CASSLDLQGVGNTIYF. The chain employs TRBV5-1 and TRBJ1-3; TRBD1 might be the D (5 bases). This CDR3 has 16 amino acids. The germline V and J ends were trimmed by 0 bases and 4 bases, with 14 bases remaining between them. CDR1 is SGHRS and CDR2 is YFSETQ in the germline V gene.

The V gene is TRBV11-3, the J gene TRBJ2-3, with 8 bases that match TRBD1. J gave up 8 bases and V 4 bases, and 14 bases lay outside the gene matches. CDR1 is SGHNT, CDR2 YENEEA, per germline. This CDR3 is built from 16 residues. The CDR3 nucleotides read TGTGCCAGCAGCTCTTTTAACCTCGGCACAGGGGGTACGCAGTATTTT. Its translation: CASSSFNLGTGGTQYF.

Concerning this clone itself: The sample has other DNA sequences that encode this CDR3 too. This chain joins TRBV5-4 and TRBJ1-5; 7 nucleotides match TRBD1. Germline trimming cut 4 bases from V and 4 bases from J; bases unmatched to any gene: 5. CDR3 length: 14 residues. CDR1 SGHNT and CDR2 YYREEE come from the germline V gene (reference sequence). This CDR3 is CASSTDRENQPQHF. The CDR3 nucleotides are TGTGCCAGCAGCACTGACAGGGAAAATCAGCCCCAGCATTTT.

The V and J genes are TRBV11-3 and TRBJ2-1, with 8 bases matching TRBD2. This CDR3 region has 16 residues. The junction had 13 bases not matched to a gene; V was cut back by 3 bases and J by 9 bases. Per the germline V gene, CDR1 is SGHNT and CDR2 is YENEEA. Here the CDR3 DNA reads TGTGCCAGCAGCTTCGGAGCGGGGGACCCCTTGGGTGAGCAGTTCTTC. The encoded protein is CASSFGAGDPLGEQFF. The full variable domain, in which reference TRBV11-3 and TRBJ2-1 provide the parts outside the CDR3, is EAGVVQSPRYKIIEKKQPVAFWCNPISGHNTLYWYLQNLGQGPELLIRYENEEAVDDSQLPKDRFSAERLKGVDSTLKIQPAELGDSAVYLCASSFGAGDPLGEQFFGPGTRLTVL.

The chain joins TRBV7-3 to TRBJ1-6, with 8 nucleotides matching TRBD1. In germline, CDR1 is SGHTA, CDR2 FQGTGA. The CDR3 totals 17 residues. The V segment lost 2 bases and the J segment 8 bases; nucleotides outside the gene matches: 11. The CDR3 sequence is CASSLGDRSVMDSPLHF. CDR3 DNA sequence: TGTGCCAGCAGCTTAGGGGACAGGTCCGTTATGGATTCACCCCTCCACTTT.

Only a few counts were recorded for this clone. V gene TRBV2 combines with J gene TRBJ1-3, with D uncertain. CDR3 length equals 15 residues. Trimming pared 3 bases from V and 8 bases from J, leaving 17 bases between. Germline CDR1 is SNHLY and CDR2 is FYNNEI. CDR3: CASSDPQVGRYTIYF. In DNA, the CDR3 is TGTGCCAGCAGTGATCCTCAGGTCGGTCGGTACACCATATATTTT.

This clone was detected only once. The chain uses TRBV10-1 and TRBJ2-2; D gene unclear. V was pared by 7 bases and J by 2 bases, with 14 bases between. The CDR3 consists of 15 residues. Germline CDR1 WNHNN, CDR2 SYGVQD (reference sequence). The CDR3 reads CASTPPELNTGELFF. CDR3 DNA sequence: TGCGCCAGCACTCCCCCGGAACTCAACACCGGGGAGCTGTTTTTT.

Only one count was recorded for this clone. This chain joins TRBV6-4 and TRBJ2-2; 7 positions agree with TRBD2. The CDR3 contains 15 residues. Trimming at V came to 5 bases and at J to 3 bases, leaving 6 bases not matched to a gene. From germline, CDR1 is MRHNA and CDR2 SNTAGT. As DNA, the CDR3 is TGTGCCAGCAGTTCCCTGGCGGGGGACACCGGGGAGCTGTTTTTT. As protein: CASSSLAGDTGELFF.

The table lists this clone with a few counts. This rearrangement joins TRBV5-1 to TRBJ1-1; D ambiguous. V was shortened by 4 bases and J by 0 bases, with 7 bases between the two germline ends. Germline CDR1 reads SGHRS; CDR2 reads YFSETQ. The CDR3 is made up of 13 amino acids. This CDR3 reads CASSPEVNTEAFF. CDR3 bases: TGCGCCAGCAGCCCTGAGGTGAACACTGAAGCTTTCTTT.

Written as DNA, the CDR3 is TGCAGCGCACGAGGGTTGGGAAGAGAGACCCAGTACTTC. Translated, it gives CSARGLGRETQYF. V usage is TRBV29-1 and J usage is TRBJ2-5; D may be TRBD2 (5 bases). CDR3 length equals 13 residues. The germline V gene has CDR1 SQVTM and CDR2 ANQGSEA. Deletions cut 7 bases from V and 4 bases from J, with 16 bases between.

The V gene is TRBV9, the J gene TRBJ1-5; D possibly corresponds to TRBD1 (6 bases). There are 14 residues in the CDR3. Germline V gene sequence: CDR1 SGDLS, CDR2 YYNGEE. Trimming removed 4 bases from V and 6 bases from J, with 14 bases in between. CDR3 in amino acids: CASSLTGMGQPQHF. The CDR3 bases are TGTGCCAGCAGCCTAACAGGGATGGGTCAGCCCCAGCATTTT.

This clone came up a few times. This sequence joins TRBV2 and TRBJ2-7, with 7 bases lining up with TRBD1. This CDR3 is built from 15 residues. Germline CDR1 SNHLY, CDR2 FYNNEI. J lost 6 bases, V lost 4 bases, and 12 bases had no gene match. The CDR3 spells CASSVQGSPSVEQYF. As DNA, the CDR3 is TGTGCCAGCAGTGTACAGGGGTCGCCGTCGGTCGAGCAGTACTTC.

The chain joins TRBV5-1 to TRBJ1-4; TRBD1 matches 8 bases. This CDR3 has 15 amino acids. Germline CDR1 and CDR2: SGHRS and YFSETQ. J was trimmed by 5 bases and V by 3 bases; bases with no gene match: 6. Written as DNA, the CDR3 is TGCGCCAGCAGCTATTACCGGGACAGGAATGAAAAACTGTTTTTT. Its translation is CASSYYRDRNEKLFF.

The chain couples TRBV5-8 to TRBJ2-5; D is undetermined. The V end lost 1 base, the J end lost 0 bases, and 7 bases lay between the germline ends. There are 14 residues in the CDR3. Germline CDR1 SGHTS, CDR2 YDEGEE. This CDR3 is CASSLHWDQETQYF. The DNA of the CDR3 is TGTGCCAGCAGCTTGCATTGGGACCAAGAGACCCAGTACTTC.

CDR3 protein: CASSPQDRAHGYTF. The CDR3 DNA is TGTGCCAGCTCCCCCCAGGACAGGGCACATGGCTACACCTTC. The chain carries TRBV18 and TRBJ1-2; 8 nucleotides line up with TRBD1. V lost 6 bases to trimming and J lost 6 bases; unmatched junction nucleotides: 9. The length of the CDR3 is 14 residues. The germline V gene encodes CDR1 KGHSH and CDR2 LQKENI. Full variable domain (missing parts from reference TRBV18 and TRBJ1-2): NAGVMQNPRHLVRRRGQEARLRCSPMKGHSHVYWYRQLPEEGLKFMVYLQKENIIDESGMPKERFSAEFPKEGPSILRIQQVVRGDSAAYFCASSPQDRAHGYTFGSGTRLTVV.

The rearrangement joins TRBV7-2 to TRBJ1-1; D may be TRBD1 (6 bases). Germline V lookup: CDR1 SGHTA, CDR2 FQGNSA. V was pared by 5 bases and J by 11 bases, with 15 bases between. The length of the CDR3 is 12 residues. The DNA of the CDR3 is TGTGCCAGCAGCGACATGACAGGTAGCGCTTTCTTT. It specifies CASSDMTGSAFF.

V usage is TRBV5-1 and J usage is TRBJ1-5, with a tentative D call TRBD1 (6 bases). This CDR3 spans 14 amino acids. V lost 3 bases and J lost 4, with 11 bases in between. CDR1 and CDR2 (germline): SGHRS, YFSETQ. The CDR3 DNA sequence: TGCGCCAGCAGCTGGGCAGGGGAGAATCAGCCCCAGCATTTT. Encoded protein: CASSWAGENQPQHF.

The chain links TRBV5-4 to TRBJ2-3; weak D call: TRBD2 (7 bases). V lost 4 bases and J 0 bases, leaving 18 bases between the germline ends. CDR1 is SGHNT and CDR2 is YYREEE in the germline V gene (reference sequence). This CDR3 has 17 amino acids. The DNA for the CDR3 is TGTGCCAGCAGCCCGAGGGGGGGACGGGCAAGCACAGATACGCAGTATTTT. Protein sequence: CASSPRGGRASTDTQYF.

V usage is TRBV2 and J usage is TRBJ1-6; tentatively, D is TRBD1 (5 bases). V dropped 7 bases and J dropped 0 bases, with 10 bases sitting between them. The CDR3 loop spans 15 amino acids. Germline loops: CDR1 SNHLY, CDR2 FYNNEI. The CDR3 nucleotides read TGTGCCAGCAAGAGACAGAGCTCCTATAATTCACCCCTCCACTTT. This codes for CASKRQSSYNSPLHF.

The chain links TRBV2 to TRBJ2-7, with D maybe TRBD1 (5 bases). CDR1 is SNHLY, CDR2 FYNNEI, per germline. Trimming stripped 6 bases from V and 7 bases from J, with 16 bases between. The CDR3 contains 13 residues. As DNA, the CDR3 is TGTGCCAGCAGAGGATCATGGAAGGGGGAGCAGTACTTC. It codes for CASRGSWKGEQYF.

The chain couples TRBV2 to TRBJ1-1, with 11 bases fitting TRBD1. V gave up 6 bases and J gave up 6 bases; unmatched junction bases: 6. The germline V gene encodes CDR1 SNHLY and CDR2 FYNNEI. This CDR3 is built from 14 residues. CDR3 loop: CASSWTGGRAEAFF. As DNA, the CDR3 is TGTGCCAGCAGCTGGACAGGGGGCCGTGCTGAAGCTTTCTTT.

The V gene is TRBV7-2, the J gene TRBJ1-1, with unresolved D. Trimming took 1 base from V and 1 from J, leaving 7 bases between them. The CDR3 extends over 14 amino acids. Germline V lookup: CDR1 SGHTA, CDR2 FQGNSA. The CDR3 region is CASSLDRTNTEAFF. In nucleotides, the CDR3 is TGTGCCAGCAGCTTAGATAGGACGAACACTGAAGCTTTCTTT.

The chain joins TRBV10-3 to TRBJ1-1; D unclear. V was cut by 6 bases and J by 11 bases, with 16 bases left in between. Germline CDR1 is ENHRY and CDR2 is SYGVKD. This CDR3 is 12 amino acids long. The CDR3 nucleotides are TGTGCCATCAGAGTAGACACCGGTGATGCTTTCTTT. Translated: CAIRVDTGDAFF.

This chain uses TRBV5-6 with TRBJ1-2; D is uncertain. Trimming removed 3 bases from V and 2 bases from J, with 5 bases in between. This CDR3 region has 12 residues. The germline V gene encodes CDR1 SGHDT and CDR2 YYEEEE. The CDR3 sequence: CASSSNNYGYTF. Here the CDR3 DNA reads TGTGCCAGCAGCTCCAACAACTATGGCTACACCTTC.

This clone was seen more than once but under ten times. The rearrangement joins TRBV2 to TRBJ2-5, with D unclear. Germline assignment: CDR1 SNHLY and CDR2 FYNNEI. The CDR3 contains 11 residues. Trimming took 6 bases from V and 5 from J, leaving 7 bases between them. The CDR3 loop is CASRAVETQYF. The CDR3 nucleotides read TGTGCCAGCAGGGCCGTGGAGACCCAGTACTTC. The full variable domain, rest sourced from reference TRBV2 and TRBJ2-5, is EPEVTQTPSHQVTQMGQEVILRCVPISNHLYFYWYRQILGQKVEFLVSFYNNEISEKSEIFDDQFSVERPDGSNFTLKIRSTKLEDSAMYFCASRAVETQYFGPGTRLLVL.

The V and J genes are TRBV28 and TRBJ2-7; no clear D gene. The CDR3 consists of 14 residues. V was pared by 3 bases and J by 4 bases, with 13 bases between. Germline assignment: CDR1 MDHEN and CDR2 SYDVKM. CDR3 amino acids: CASSFVVTDYEQYF. In DNA form, the CDR3 reads TGTGCCAGCAGTTTTGTGGTGACCGATTACGAGCAGTACTTC.